A selection of T cell receptor beta chains follows, all from one sample in a study of shared T cell receptors in the human thymus. Some clones are missing from TCRdb's copy, which holds only in-frame ones; the method was immunoSEQ multiplex PCR. The table lists 55,000 to 80,000 clones, 90% to 95% of them singletons. The sequenced material came from thymocytes. The source of these receptors is a human donor. CDR3s include the opening cysteine and the closing phenylalanine or tryptophan. Fields, in order: D gene, V gene, J gene, clone size, CDR3 DNA, CDR3 protein. The D gene is left open where the match is weak. The size entry is marked missing in some rows and otherwise reads once, few, many or a size class.

d_call: NA; v_call: TRBV2; j_call: TRBJ2-2; clone_size: NA; cdr3_nt: TGTGCCACCGATAGTGACCCATTTTCCACCGGGGAGCTGTTTTTT; cdr3_aa: CATDSDPFSTGELFF
d_call: NA; v_call: TRBV12-5; j_call: TRBJ1-2; clone_size: NA; cdr3_nt: TGTGCTAGTGGTAGACGACAGTATGGCTACACCTTC; cdr3_aa: CASGRRQYGYTF
d_call: NA; v_call: TRBV5-1; j_call: TRBJ2-3; clone_size: NA; cdr3_nt: TGCGCCAGCAGCTTGGCCTGGCGTTGGAGCCCCTACCACGATCAGGAACCCACAGATACGCAGTATTTT; cdr3_aa: CASSLAWRWSPYHDQEPTDTQYF
d_call: TRBD1; v_call: TRBV19; j_call: TRBJ1-5; clone_size: NA; cdr3_nt: TGTGCCAGTAGGGCCCCGACGAACAACACAGGGGGCCGTCAGCCCCAGCATTTT; cdr3_aa: CASRAPTNNTGGRQPQHF
d_call: NA; v_call: TRBV19; j_call: TRBJ2-1; clone_size: NA; cdr3_nt: TGTGCCAGTAGTATAGAGGGCAAGGGCCGCATAGTCTACTACTACAATGAGCAGTTCTTC; cdr3_aa: CASSIEGKGRIVYYYNEQFF
d_call: NA; v_call: TRBV7-9; j_call: TRBJ1-1; clone_size: once; cdr3_nt: TGTGCCAGCAGCTTAGCGATGGGGAACACTGAAGCTTTCTTT; cdr3_aa: CASSLAMGNTEAFF
d_call: TRBD1; v_call: TRBV6-5; j_call: TRBJ1-3; clone_size: NA; cdr3_nt: TGTGCCAGCAGTCACAAGGGGGCTTATGGAAACACCATATATTTT; cdr3_aa: CASSHKGAYGNTIYF
d_call: NA; v_call: TRBV4-2; j_call: TRBJ1-5; clone_size: once; cdr3_nt: TGTGCCAGCAGCCAAGATTATTTGGGCAGGTCTGAGCGCAATCAGCCCCAGCATTTT; cdr3_aa: CASSQDYLGRSERNQPQHF
d_call: NA; v_call: TRBV5-1; j_call: TRBJ2-7; clone_size: NA; cdr3_nt: TGCGCCAGCAGCTCAAGCTCCTACGAGCAGTACTTC; cdr3_aa: CASSSSSYEQYF
d_call: NA; v_call: TRBV9; j_call: TRBJ2-1; clone_size: NA; cdr3_nt: TGTGCCAGCAGCCGTACTGACAGTGAGACGTTCAATGAGCAGTTCTTC; cdr3_aa: CASSRTDSETFNEQFF
d_call: NA; v_call: TRBV19; j_call: TRBJ2-1; clone_size: NA; cdr3_nt: TGTGCCAGTAGTATAGCCAGGAACAATGAGCAGTTCTTC; cdr3_aa: CASSIARNNEQFF
d_call: NA; v_call: TRBV6-5; j_call: TRBJ2-5; clone_size: NA; cdr3_nt: TGTGCCAGCAGCCAGCGGCAAGAGACCCAGTACTTC; cdr3_aa: CASSQRQETQYF
d_call: NA; v_call: TRBV19; j_call: TRBJ2-7; clone_size: NA; cdr3_nt: TGTGCCAGTAGTAGCATTTCCTCCCCTACCTACGAGCAGTACTTC; cdr3_aa: CASSSISSPTYEQYF
d_call: NA; v_call: TRBV4-1; j_call: TRBJ2-1; clone_size: NA; cdr3_nt: TGCGCCAGCAGCCAAGAGACAGTGGCCTACAATGAGCAGTTCTTC; cdr3_aa: CASSQETVAYNEQFF
d_call: TRBD1; v_call: TRBV4-3; j_call: TRBJ2-1; clone_size: NA; cdr3_nt: TGCGCCAGCAGCACACCGGGACAGCTATACAATGAGCAGTTCTTC; cdr3_aa: CASSTPGQLYNEQFF
d_call: TRBD1; v_call: TRBV5-1; j_call: TRBJ1-2; clone_size: NA; cdr3_nt: TGCGCCAGCAGCACTTGGATGGGACAGCCCTATGGCTACACCTTC; cdr3_aa: CASSTWMGQPYGYTF
d_call: TRBD1; v_call: TRBV27; j_call: TRBJ2-2; clone_size: NA; cdr3_nt: TGTGCCAGCAGTTATTGGGACAGGGTGCCCGCGAACACCGGGGAGCTGTTTTTT; cdr3_aa: CASSYWDRVPANTGELFF
d_call: NA; v_call: TRBV9; j_call: TRBJ1-5; clone_size: NA; cdr3_nt: TGTGCCAGCAGCGGATGGGCCAGCAATCAGCCCCAGCATTTT; cdr3_aa: CASSGWASNQPQHF
d_call: NA; v_call: TRBV10-3; j_call: TRBJ2-5; clone_size: NA; cdr3_nt: TGTGCCATCAGTGAGTTTTCAAAGGCCCCCCGGGGGCTGCCGAGTGTGACCCAGTACTTC; cdr3_aa: CAISEFSKAPRGLPSVTQYF
d_call: TRBD1; v_call: TRBV7-9; j_call: TRBJ2-7; clone_size: NA; cdr3_nt: TGTGCCAGCAGCTCTAGGGGGTGGGACAGGGGCTACGAGCAGTACTTC; cdr3_aa: CASSSRGWDRGYEQYF
d_call: NA; v_call: TRBV28; j_call: TRBJ2-2; clone_size: once; cdr3_nt: TGTGCCAGCAGTTTACCCCAAACCCGAGTAAACACCGGGGAGCTGTTTTTT; cdr3_aa: CASSLPQTRVNTGELFF
d_call: NA; v_call: TRBV4-3; j_call: TRBJ2-1; clone_size: NA; cdr3_nt: TGCGCCAGCAGCCAAGATAAGGCATACAATGAGCAGTTCTTC; cdr3_aa: CASSQDKAYNEQFF
d_call: TRBD2; v_call: TRBV4-3; j_call: TRBJ2-2; clone_size: NA; cdr3_nt: TGCGCCAGCAGCCAAGATCTTCGAGGGCTAGCGGCTAACACCGGGGAGCTGTTTTTT; cdr3_aa: CASSQDLRGLAANTGELFF
d_call: NA; v_call: TRBV18; j_call: TRBJ2-1; clone_size: NA; cdr3_nt: TGTGCCAGCTCACAACCGAGGTATGAGCAGTTCTTC; cdr3_aa: CASSQPRYEQFF
d_call: TRBD2; v_call: TRBV7-2; j_call: TRBJ2-7; clone_size: NA; cdr3_nt: TGTGCCAGCAGCCCAGGTGCGGGGGGCCCCCCGGAGCAGTACTTC; cdr3_aa: CASSPGAGGPPEQYF
d_call: TRBD2; v_call: TRBV7-2; j_call: TRBJ2-7; clone_size: NA; cdr3_nt: TGTGCCAGCAGCTTGGGTAGCGGGGGCCCTAGCTCCTACGAGCAGTACTTC; cdr3_aa: CASSLGSGGPSSYEQYF
d_call: TRBD2; v_call: TRBV4-3; j_call: TRBJ2-1; clone_size: NA; cdr3_nt: TGCGCCAGCAGCGCCGGGACTAGCGGTTCCAATGAGCAGTTCTTC; cdr3_aa: CASSAGTSGSNEQFF
d_call: NA; v_call: TRBV5-1; j_call: TRBJ2-3; clone_size: NA; cdr3_nt: TGCGCCAGCAGTAAGGGGGACGGCCGTGGCACAGATACGCAGTATTTT; cdr3_aa: CASSKGDGRGTDTQYF
d_call: NA; v_call: TRBV20-1; j_call: TRBJ2-7; clone_size: NA; cdr3_nt: TGCAGTGCTTGGTACTTGGACGAGCAGTACTTC; cdr3_aa: CSAWYLDEQYF
d_call: NA; v_call: TRBV15; j_call: TRBJ1-2; clone_size: NA; cdr3_nt: TGTGCCACCAGCAGAGATTCCGAAACAAGGGGCGAAAGGGGTTGTGGCTACACCTTC; cdr3_aa: CATSRDSETRGERGCGYTF
d_call: NA; v_call: TRBV6-1; j_call: TRBJ1-5; clone_size: NA; cdr3_nt: TGTGCCAGCAGCAGCAGTGGAAATCAGCCCCAGCATTTT; cdr3_aa: CASSSSGNQPQHF
d_call: NA; v_call: TRBV21-1; j_call: TRBJ2-7; clone_size: NA; cdr3_nt: TGTGCCAGCAGCAAAGTGAGACTAGCGGGTGGCTACGAGCAGTACTTC; cdr3_aa: CASSKVRLAGGYEQYF
d_call: TRBD1; v_call: TRBV4-1; j_call: TRBJ2-3; clone_size: NA; cdr3_nt: TGCGCCAGCAGCCAAGGCTCGCCGGGACAGGGAGGGGAAAATACGCAGTATTTT; cdr3_aa: CASSQGSPGQGGENTQYF
d_call: TRBD1; v_call: TRBV23-1; j_call: TRBJ1-5; clone_size: NA; cdr3_nt: TGCGCCAGCAGTCAACCCTTTCCGCACCCCTCAGGACAGGAAAATATTAATCAGCCCCAGCATTTT; cdr3_aa: CASSQPFPHPSGQENINQPQHF
d_call: NA; v_call: TRBV5-6; j_call: TRBJ1-1; clone_size: NA; cdr3_nt: TGTGCCAGCAAGTCCCCGGGCACTGAAGCTTTCTTT; cdr3_aa: CASKSPGTEAFF
d_call: NA; v_call: TRBV4-1; j_call: TRBJ2-2; clone_size: few; cdr3_nt: TGCGCCAGCAGCCAATCTCAGGTCATCCGGAAAGGGGAGCTGTTTTTT; cdr3_aa: CASSQSQVIRKGELFF
d_call: NA; v_call: TRBV9; j_call: TRBJ1-2; clone_size: NA; cdr3_nt: TGTGCCAGCAGCGTATCAGGGGACGGGGGCTATGGCTACACCTTC; cdr3_aa: CASSVSGDGGYGYTF
d_call: TRBD2; v_call: TRBV2; j_call: TRBJ2-3; clone_size: once; cdr3_nt: TGTGCCAGCGCTCTGCGGGGGACCTTCACAGATACGCAGTATTTT; cdr3_aa: CASALRGTFTDTQYF
d_call: NA; v_call: TRBV14; j_call: TRBJ1-1; clone_size: few; cdr3_nt: TGTGCCAGCAGCCAAGATGTTACTAACACTGAAGCTTTCTTT; cdr3_aa: CASSQDVTNTEAFF
d_call: NA; v_call: TRBV20-1; j_call: TRBJ2-7; clone_size: NA; cdr3_nt: TGCAGTGCTAGCCTCTCCTACGAGCAGTACTTC; cdr3_aa: CSASLSYEQYF
d_call: NA; v_call: TRBV5-5; j_call: TRBJ2-7; clone_size: NA; cdr3_nt: TGTGCCAGCAGCTTGTGGCCCGGGGTTTGGGGGCAGTACTTC; cdr3_aa: CASSLWPGVWGQYF
d_call: NA; v_call: TRBV27; j_call: TRBJ2-3; clone_size: NA; cdr3_nt: TGTGCCAGCAGTTCCCACGGGGGCCGCGAGGGAGATACGCAGTATTTT; cdr3_aa: CASSSHGGREGDTQYF
d_call: NA; v_call: TRBV7-2; j_call: TRBJ2-3; clone_size: NA; cdr3_nt: TGTGCCAGCAGCTTGGATGGACGTACGCAGTATTTT; cdr3_aa: CASSLDGRTQYF
d_call: TRBD2; v_call: TRBV5-1; j_call: TRBJ2-3; clone_size: NA; cdr3_nt: TGCGCCAGCAGCACCCGGACTAGGGGCACAGATACGCAGTATTTT; cdr3_aa: CASSTRTRGTDTQYF
d_call: TRBD2; v_call: TRBV11-1; j_call: TRBJ2-1; clone_size: once; cdr3_nt: TGTGCCAGCAGCTTAGCCTCCGGGACTAGCGACCACAATGAGCAGTTCTTC; cdr3_aa: CASSLASGTSDHNEQFF
d_call: NA; v_call: TRBV10-2; j_call: TRBJ1-2; clone_size: NA; cdr3_nt: TGCGCCAGCAAAGGTAACGGCCACTATGGCTACACCTTC; cdr3_aa: CASKGNGHYGYTF
d_call: TRBD2; v_call: TRBV4-3; j_call: TRBJ2-5; clone_size: NA; cdr3_nt: TGCGCCAGCAGCCAAGGGAGCGGGGACGGGGAGACCCAGTACTTC; cdr3_aa: CASSQGSGDGETQYF
d_call: TRBD1; v_call: TRBV7-4; j_call: TRBJ2-7; clone_size: once; cdr3_nt: TGTGCCAGCAGCTTAACTTCCGGGACAGCAGAAGACTACGAGCAGTACTTC; cdr3_aa: CASSLTSGTAEDYEQYF
d_call: TRBD2; v_call: TRBV13; j_call: TRBJ2-3; clone_size: NA; cdr3_nt: TGTGCCAGCAGCCCGGGACTAGCGGGGGGTTACACAGATACGCAGTATTTT; cdr3_aa: CASSPGLAGGYTDTQYF
d_call: NA; v_call: TRBV6-1; j_call: TRBJ1-5; clone_size: NA; cdr3_nt: TGTGCCAGCAGTGCCCTAGGTCGGATGAATAGCAATCAGCCCCAGCATTTT; cdr3_aa: CASSALGRMNSNQPQHF
d_call: TRBD2; v_call: TRBV7-9; j_call: TRBJ2-2; clone_size: NA; cdr3_nt: TGTGCCAGCAGCTTTAGCGGGGGCAACACCGGGGAGCTGTTTTTT; cdr3_aa: CASSFSGGNTGELFF
d_call: NA; v_call: TRBV12-5; j_call: TRBJ2-7; clone_size: NA; cdr3_nt: TGTGCTAGTGGCCCTTGGAACGAGCAGTACTTC; cdr3_aa: CASGPWNEQYF
d_call: TRBD1; v_call: TRBV11-2; j_call: TRBJ1-6; clone_size: NA; cdr3_nt: TGTGCCAGCAGCTCGTTGACAGGGTGTAATTCACCCCTCCACTTT; cdr3_aa: CASSSLTGCNSPLHF
d_call: NA; v_call: TRBV12-2; j_call: TRBJ2-1; clone_size: NA; cdr3_nt: TGTGCAAGTCGCTACGGAACAGGGTACAATGAGCAGTTCTTC; cdr3_aa: CASRYGTGYNEQFF
d_call: NA; v_call: TRBV28; j_call: TRBJ2-7; clone_size: NA; cdr3_nt: TGTGCCAGCAGCCGAACGACAGGTGTCTCCTCCTACGAGCAGTACTTC; cdr3_aa: CASSRTTGVSSYEQYF
d_call: NA; v_call: TRBV5-1; j_call: TRBJ2-5; clone_size: NA; cdr3_nt: TGCGCCAGCAGCTTGGCCGAGGCGGGGGCCACGCGGGTACAAGAGACCCAGTACTTC; cdr3_aa: CASSLAEAGATRVQETQYF
d_call: NA; v_call: TRBV9; j_call: TRBJ2-1; clone_size: NA; cdr3_nt: TGTGCCAGCAGCGAACTGAAGTCGGACAGATACAATGAGCAGTTCTTC; cdr3_aa: CASSELKSDRYNEQFF
d_call: NA; v_call: TRBV2; j_call: TRBJ2-7; clone_size: NA; cdr3_nt: TGTGCCAGCAGTGAAAACGGACCATACCTCAGAGGACCCAGCTCCTACGAGCAGTACTTC; cdr3_aa: CASSENGPYLRGPSSYEQYF
d_call: NA; v_call: TRBV5-1; j_call: TRBJ1-6; clone_size: NA; cdr3_nt: TGCGCCAGCAGTAGATTTCGGGAAATTGGTTCACCCCTCCACTTT; cdr3_aa: CASSRFREIGSPLHF